This T cell receptor beta chain stems from a study of blood T cell repertoires in COVID-19. Between the trimmed V and J ends, which lost 4 bases and 0 bases, there was a span of 11 bases. The germline V gene encodes CDR1 SGHTS and CDR2 YDEGEE. The CDR3 sequence is 15 residues long. TCRdb keeps only in-frame clones here, not all; method: immunoSEQ multiplex PCR. Here the sample spans under 200,000 clones, about 88% being singletons. This TCR was recovered from a woman over 75 with acute or convalescent COVID-19. Sequencing was done on a sample of peripheral blood. The chain is built from TRBV5-8 and TRBJ1-3; D gene unclear. CDR3 bases: TGTGCCAGCAGCGCCCCACACTACTCTGGAAACACCATATATTTT. Protein product: CASSAPHYSGNTIYF.